A selection of T cell receptor beta chains follows, all from one sample in a study of CD8 T cells in ankylosing spondylitis. TCRdb recomputed calls from the 5' RACE reads with MiXCR, one row per CDR3 protein. The table has about 42,000 distinct CDR3 sequences, over 3.5% seen once. Material for sequencing was blood, either unsorted or a sorted T cell fraction (not recorded which). The source is a female donor with ankylosing spondylitis or in good health (not recorded which). Both conserved end residues are part of each CDR3. A D gene is named only where the DNA matches it firmly. Size tells how often a clone was seen (once, few, many) or the class of an expanded clone, and some rows leave it out.

clone_size	d_call	j_call	v_call	cdr3_nt	cdr3_aa
many	NA	TRBJ2-3	TRBV9	TGTGCCAGCAGCCCTTACACAGATACGCAGTATTTT	CASSPYTDTQYF
medium-sized	NA	TRBJ1-1	TRBV9	TGTGCCAGCAGCGTAGGAGGCCGCGCTGGAAACACTGAAGCTTTCTTT	CASSVGGRAGNTEAFF
many	TRBD1	TRBJ2-7	TRBV9	TGTGCCAGCAGCGTAGCGGGACAGCCCTACGAGCAGTACTTC	CASSVAGQPYEQYF
many	TRBD2	TRBJ2-1	TRBV9	TGTGCCAGCAGTCGCCTAGCGGGGGGAACCTACAATGAGCAGTTCTTC	CASSRLAGGTYNEQFF
many	NA	TRBJ2-1	TRBV9	TGTGCCAGCAGCGTAGGATCGGTGAATGAGCAGTTCTTC	CASSVGSVNEQFF
many	TRBD1	TRBJ2-7	TRBV9	TGTGCCAGCAGCGTAGAGCCGACAGGGGGTTTCTCCTACGAGCAGTACTTC	CASSVEPTGGFSYEQYF
many	NA	TRBJ1-4	TRBV9	TGTGCCAGCAGCGGTACAGGTACCCGGACTAATGAAAAACTGTTTTTT	CASSGTGTRTNEKLFF
NA	NA	TRBJ2-2	TRBV9	TGTGCCAGCAGCGTAGCAGCGGTCCCTCGAACCGGGGAGCTGTTTTTT	CASSVAAVPRTGELFF
many	NA	TRBJ2-1	TRBV9	TGTGCCAGCAGCGGAAGGATCAAGAGCTCCTACAATGAGCAGTTCTTC	CASSGRIKSSYNEQFF
many	TRBD1	TRBJ2-1	TRBV9	TGTGCCAGCAGCGTAGGGGGACAGGCGAATCGTGAGCAGTTCTTC	CASSVGGQANREQFF
many	TRBD1	TRBJ1-4	TRBV9	TGTGCCAGCAGCGGACAGGGGGCGCCTGAAAAACTGTTTTTT	CASSGQGAPEKLFF
many	NA	TRBJ2-6	TRBV9	TGTGCCAGCAGCCCCCGGTCAGGCCCGTCCGGGGCCAACGTCCTGACTTTC	CASSPRSGPSGANVLTF
medium-sized	NA	TRBJ1-4	TRBV9	TGTGCCAGCAGCCCCGGATTCCAGGGAGGGGAAAAACTGTTTTTT	CASSPGFQGGEKLFF
many	NA	TRBJ2-7	TRBV9	TGTGCCAGCAGCGTACGTGGCAGCTCCTACGAGCAGTACTTC	CASSVRGSSYEQYF
medium-sized	NA	TRBJ1-2	TRBV9	TGTGCCAGCAGCGAATCCTCAGGGGTTAACTATGGCTACACCTTC	CASSESSGVNYGYTF
NA	NA	TRBJ2-1	TRBV9	TGTGCCAGCAGCGTAGTGGGGGGCAGGGATGAGCAGTTCTTC	CASSVVGGRDEQFF
NA	TRBD2	TRBJ2-3	TRBV9	TGTGCCAGCAGCGTAGCCCCGGTGACTAGCGGGTTAGCTAGCACAGATACGCAGTATTTT	CASSVAPVTSGLASTDTQYF
few	TRBD2	TRBJ2-1	TRBV9	TGTGCCAGCAGCGGTGCCGGGACTAGCGGGGTCGGCTCCTACAATGAGCAGTTCTTC	CASSGAGTSGVGSYNEQFF
many	TRBD2	TRBJ2-3	TRBV9	TGTGCCAGCAGCACGACTAGCGGAAGCACAGATACGCAGTATTTT	CASSTTSGSTDTQYF
many	NA	TRBJ2-3	TRBV9	TGTGCCAGCAGCGTAGTGGGGCCCGATACGCAGTATTTT	CASSVVGPDTQYF
many	TRBD2	TRBJ2-1	TRBV9	TGTGCCAGCAGCTGGTCTAGCGGGAATGAGCAGTTCTTC	CASSWSSGNEQFF
many	NA	TRBJ1-6	TRBV9	TGTGCCAGCAGCGTAGGACCTGGGAATTCACCCCTCCACTTT	CASSVGPGNSPLHF
many	NA	TRBJ2-7	TRBV9	TGTGCCAGCAGCGTAGGTGATTTCACCTACGAGCAGTACTTC	CASSVGDFTYEQYF
many	NA	TRBJ2-3	TRBV9	TGTGCCAGCAGCGGCCCCGGAGATACGCAGTATTTT	CASSGPGDTQYF
many	NA	TRBJ2-7	TRBV9	TGTGCCAGCAGCGTAGCAGTCACAACCTACGAGCAGTACTTC	CASSVAVTTYEQYF
many	NA	TRBJ2-2	TRBV9	TGTGCCAGCAGCGTAGCTGTAAACACCGGGGAGCTGTTTTTT	CASSVAVNTGELFF
many	NA	TRBJ2-2	TRBV9	TGTGCCAGCAGCGGTCAGCGGTCGAACACCGGGGAGCTGTTTTTT	CASSGQRSNTGELFF
many	TRBD2	TRBJ2-7	TRBV9	TGTGCCAGCAGCCCCTCCGGCGTGCTAGCGGGCCACGAGCAGTACTTC	CASSPSGVLAGHEQYF
many	NA	TRBJ1-2	TRBV9	TGTGCCAGCAGCGTAGGACTCTCTAACTATGGCTACACCTTC	CASSVGLSNYGYTF
few	NA	TRBJ1-2	TRBV9	TGTGCCAGCAGCGTGCAGGGAACCTATGGCTACACCTTC	CASSVQGTYGYTF
many	NA	TRBJ2-3	TRBV9	TGTGCCAGCAGCGTAGAAGGGGGGTGGACAGATACGCAGTATTTT	CASSVEGGWTDTQYF
many	NA	TRBJ2-2	TRBV9	TGTGCCAGCAGCGTACAGGGGGGGAGTTACACCGGGGAGCTGTTTTTT	CASSVQGGSYTGELFF
many	NA	TRBJ2-7	TRBV9	TGTGCCAGCAGCGTAGGATCGACAGGCTACGAGCAGTACTTC	CASSVGSTGYEQYF
many	NA	TRBJ2-2	TRBV9	TGTGCCAGCAGCGTAGGGACAGACCCCAGGACCGGGGAGCTGTTTTTT	CASSVGTDPRTGELFF
many	TRBD1	TRBJ2-3	TRBV9	TGTGCCAGCACGTTCTCAGGGGGCGTCACAGATACGCAGTATTTT	CASTFSGGVTDTQYF
many	NA	TRBJ2-3	TRBV9	TGTGCCAGCAGCGTAGATCCCTTGGCTAGCACAGATACGCAGTATTTT	CASSVDPLASTDTQYF
many	TRBD1	TRBJ2-7	TRBV9	TGTGCCAGCAGCGTAGACCAGGGGGGACAGGCCTACGAGCAGTACTTC	CASSVDQGGQAYEQYF
many	TRBD2	TRBJ2-1	TRBV9	TGTGCCAGCGGACTAGCGGGGGGTAATGAGCAGTTCTTC	CASGLAGGNEQFF
many	NA	TRBJ2-3	TRBV9	TGTGCCAGCAGCGTCCCGGGGATTACAGATACGCAGTATTTT	CASSVPGITDTQYF
many	TRBD1	TRBJ1-3	TRBV9	TGTGCCAGCGATCCGGGACAGGGTCACTCTGGAAACACCATATATTTT	CASDPGQGHSGNTIYF
many	NA	TRBJ2-1	TRBV9	TGTGCCAGCAGCACAGCTCCGGGACCCAACTTGAATGAGCAGTTCTTC	CASSTAPGPNLNEQFF
many	NA	TRBJ2-5	TRBV9	TGTGCCAGCAGCGCCCACGGGGTAACCCAAGAGACCCAGTACTTC	CASSAHGVTQETQYF
many	NA	TRBJ2-1	TRBV9	TGTGCCAGCAGCGTAGGGGACGTAAATGAGCAGTTCTTC	CASSVGDVNEQFF
many	TRBD1	TRBJ1-3	TRBV9	TGTGCCAGCAGCGTAGCGCACAGGGGCTCTGGAAACACCATATATTTT	CASSVAHRGSGNTIYF
medium-sized	NA	TRBJ1-3	TRBV9	TGTGCCAGCAGCGTAGGGGGCGGAAACACCATATATTTT	CASSVGGGNTIYF
many	NA	TRBJ1-1	TRBV9	TGTGCCAGCAGCGTAGACGACAGGAACACTGAAGCTTTCTTT	CASSVDDRNTEAFF
many	NA	TRBJ1-1	TRBV9	TGTGCCAGCAGCGTAGTCAAGGGGCTGGGCACTGAAGCTTTCTTT	CASSVVKGLGTEAFF
many	TRBD2	TRBJ2-3	TRBV9	TGTGCCAGCAGCGTATTTGGTAGAACTAGCGGGGGCACAGATACGCAGTATTTT	CASSVFGRTSGGTDTQYF
many	NA	TRBJ2-2	TRBV9	TGTGCCAGCAGCGTAGGGGGTCTGACGAACACCGGGGAGCTGTTTTTT	CASSVGGLTNTGELFF
many	TRBD2	TRBJ2-3	TRBV9	TGTGCCAGCAGCGGATTACTAGGACTAGCGGGGGGTACAGATACGCAGTATTTT	CASSGLLGLAGGTDTQYF
many	TRBD2	TRBJ2-3	TRBV9	TGTGCCAGCAGCGTAGCCCCTTCGGGGGGGACCACAGATACGCAGTATTTT	CASSVAPSGGTTDTQYF
medium-sized	NA	TRBJ2-1	TRBV9	TGTGCCAGCAGCCCCCGATGGGACGGTTGGGAGCAGTTCTTC	CASSPRWDGWEQFF
many	NA	TRBJ2-5	TRBV9	TGTGCCAGCAGCGTAGGCGCGGGCGGGGAGACCCAGTACTTC	CASSVGAGGETQYF
NA	NA	TRBJ2-7	TRBV9	TGTGCCAGCAGCGTAGACCCGGACGGCCGACCCTACGAGCAGTACTTC	CASSVDPDGRPYEQYF
many	TRBD1	TRBJ1-2	TRBV9	TGTGCCAGCAGCCCAGGGGGGGTTAACTATGGCTACACCTTC	CASSPGGVNYGYTF
medium-sized	NA	TRBJ2-1	TRBV9	TGTGCCAGCAGCGTAGACAGCTACTCCTACAATGAGCAGTTCTTC	CASSVDSYSYNEQFF
NA	NA	TRBJ2-2	TRBV9	TGTGCCAGCAGCGTAGAAGTTCAGGGGGGCACCGGGGAGCTGTTTTTT	CASSVEVQGGTGELFF
NA	TRBD1	TRBJ2-2	TRBV9	TGTGCCAGCAGCGTAACGGACAGGGGGACCGGGGAGCTGTTTTTT	CASSVTDRGTGELFF
many	NA	TRBJ1-1	TRBV9	TGTGCCAGCAGCGTAGATGGGAATTTGAACACTGAAGCTTTCTTT	CASSVDGNLNTEAFF
many	NA	TRBJ1-4	TRBV9	TGTGCCAGCAGCGAGGTCGGAACTAATGAAAAACTGTTTTTT	CASSEVGTNEKLFF